This T cell receptor beta chain was identified during a study of OX40 agonist ivuxolimab in advanced cancers. In this sample, this clone turned up once. Assay used: immunoSEQ multiplex PCR; TCRdb lists only in-frame clones, some missing. Found here are under 50,000 clones, less than 90% of them singletons; the top ten hold around half. Germline V CDR1 and CDR2: ENHRY, SYGVKD. The CDR3 contains 13 residues. Losses at the gene ends were 4 bases for V and 2 bases for J; bases not matched to a gene: 2. The chain has TRBV10-3 and TRBJ2-7; 7 bases are a match to TRBD1. The clonotype comes from an adult with an advanced solid tumor such as melanoma, head and neck, liver or kidney cancer. The sample in question was CD4+ or CD8+ T cells sorted from blood, obtained in a trial of the OX40 agonist ivuxolimab. The DNA for the CDR3 is TGTGCCATCAGTGTCCAGGGGGCCTACGAGCAGTACTTC. It is translated as CAISVQGAYEQYF.